Sequencing of this TCR beta chain was carried out in a study of T cell repertoires in cytomegalovirus infection (dated by TCRdb to 2018 to 2020). In terms of the full investigation: Recently identified HLA-C-restricted CMV epitopes, whose presentation resists viral immunomodulation, were targeted by peptide stimulations together with well-studied HLA-B-restricted epitopes. Because public TCR beta signatures pointed to carriage of CMV infection together with the matching HLA type, the HLA type of each donor mattered for the analysis.

V loses 5 bases of germline sequence and J loses 6 bases, and the interval between the two ends is 23 bases. Reading from cysteine to phenylalanine, the CDR3 counts 16 amino acids. Only the CDR3 DNA stays, 48 bases, in frame from base 1. CDR1 and CDR2 (SGHVS, FNYEAQ) derive from the germline V gene. This clonotype was detected many times. There is no known antigen for this receptor. Per-base qualities were not stored, and no clone one base away is much larger. The study at large found these results: In both this cohort and an independent roughly 330-donor cohort, the cumulative frequency of public TCR beta family members distinguished carriers of CMV infection plus the relevant HLA type. The ex vivo response was dominated by HLA-C-restricted CMV-specific TCR beta clonotypes, which also provided the single most frequent clonotype in two of eight donors.

According to the study, the label for this sample's treatment or condition signals: in vitro stimulation with specific CMV peptide epitopes to enrich CMV-specific T cells. The run used an Illumina HiSeq 1500. TCRdb reanalyzed the raw reads on its own, using fastp at Q25 for trimming and MiXCR for clone calling, and kept in-frame beta chains. Here each entry gathers all rows of one CDR3 protein and keeps the most common genes and DNA. The sample table contains 650,000 to 900,000 distinct CDR3 sequences; only one count was recorded for about 33% of them. The ten largest account for under 15% of the sample.

The sample here was cultured CD8+ T cells from PBMCs, taken from culture after CMV antigen stimulation. The TCR was taken from a human donor in good health (CMV status not recorded). Some clones in this sample may be carry-over from other donors' samples. The rearranged chain carries TRBV7-6 and TRBJ2-7; the D gene is perhaps TRBD2, from 7 matching bases. The CDR3 corresponds to CASSPPSGRGKAEQYF. The nucleotide sequence reads TGTGCCAGCAGCCCACCCTCAGGGAGGGGGAAGGCCGAGCAGTACTTC.